The rows below give T cell receptor beta chains drawn from one sample of a study of vaccination effects on CD4 cells after COVID-19. Measured with immunoSEQ multiplex PCR; TCRdb has only the in-frame clones, and not every one. The repertoire holds tens of thousands of clones, with approximately 70% as singletons. No antigen has been identified for these receptors. The specimen was CD4+ T cells from PBMCs cultured without peptide, collected before COVID-19 vaccination. The source is a human donor who had a prior SARS-CoV-2 infection. The CDR3 runs from the conserved cysteine through the conserved F or W. Each record gives: V gene, clone size, J gene, D gene, CDR3 protein, CDR3 DNA. The D gene is left open where the match is weak. Clone sizes are given selectively: once, few, many, or a class where the clone is expanded.

TRBV5-1	few	TRBJ1-4	NA	CASSLGTVGEKLFF	TGCGCCAGCAGCTTGGGGACAGTTGGGGAAAAACTGTTTTTT
TRBV7-9	few	TRBJ1-1	NA	CASSLARHMNTEAFF	TGTGCCAGCAGCTTGGCGCGGCACATGAACACTGAAGCTTTCTTT
TRBV19	NA	TRBJ1-2	TRBD1	CASSPGQVYGYTF	TGTGCCAGTAGCCCGGGACAGGTCTATGGCTACACCTTC
TRBV5-4	NA	TRBJ2-3	NA	CASSFERADTQYF	TGTGCCAGCAGCTTCGAAAGAGCAGATACGCAGTATTTT
TRBV25-1	few	TRBJ2-1	NA	CASSEGLTYNEQFF	TGTGCCAGCAGTGAGGGACTGACATACAATGAGCAGTTCTTC
TRBV14	NA	TRBJ2-2	NA	CASSQDVGNTGELFF	TGTGCCAGCAGCCAAGATGTGGGGAACACCGGGGAGCTGTTTTTT
TRBV9	NA	TRBJ2-2	NA	CASSDRVGTGELFF	TGTGCCAGCAGCGACAGGGTGGGCACCGGGGAGCTGTTTTTT
TRBV11-2	NA	TRBJ2-2	TRBD2	CASSWTSGGTGELFF	TGTGCCAGCAGCTGGACTAGCGGGGGTACCGGGGAGCTGTTTTTT
TRBV7-3	NA	TRBJ2-2	TRBD1	CASSPQGADTGELFF	TGTGCCAGCAGCCCCCAGGGGGCCGACACCGGGGAGCTGTTTTTT
TRBV18	NA	TRBJ1-3	NA	CASHESGSGNTIYF	TGTGCCAGCCATGAATCGGGCTCTGGAAACACCATATATTTT
TRBV21-1	NA	TRBJ1-5	NA	CASTFGDRGLQQPQHF	TGTGCCAGCACCTTTGGGGACAGGGGGCTTCAGCAGCCCCAGCATTTT
TRBV11-2	few	TRBJ1-6	NA	CASSLAPWARGSPLHF	TGTGCCAGCAGCTTGGCCCCCTGGGCCAGGGGTTCACCCCTCCACTTT
TRBV7-9	NA	TRBJ2-1	NA	CASSLTGTASSYNEQFF	TGTGCCAGCAGCTTAACTGGTACGGCGAGCTCCTACAATGAGCAGTTCTTC
TRBV6-2/TRBV6-3	NA	TRBJ1-5	TRBD1	CASSPIQGIERRTQHF	TGTGCCAGCAGTCCCATACAGGGGATCGAGAGAAGGACCCAGCATTTT
TRBV7-9	NA	TRBJ1-2	TRBD1	CASSDEDRPYTF	TGTGCCAGCAGCGATGAGGACAGGCCCTACACCTTC
TRBV29-1	NA	TRBJ1-5	NA	CSVEYRLGRGESQPQHF	TGCAGCGTTGAATATAGGTTGGGCAGGGGAGAGAGTCAGCCCCAGCATTTT
TRBV14	NA	TRBJ2-1	TRBD2	CASSQGLAGVDQIKGSYNEQFF	TGTGCCAGCAGCCAAGGACTAGCGGGGGTAGACCAGATAAAAGGCTCCTACAATGAGCAGTTCTTC
TRBV6-5	NA	TRBJ2-1	NA	CASSPPLAANEQFF	TGTGCCAGCAGCCCGCCGTTAGCTGCCAATGAGCAGTTCTTC
TRBV5-1	NA	TRBJ2-2	NA	CASSLRGAWAGELFF	TGCGCCAGCAGCTTACGCGGGGCTTGGGCCGGGGAGCTGTTTTTT
TRBV7-6	NA	TRBJ1-3	TRBD1	CASSLATGAGNTIYF	TGTGCCAGCAGCTTAGCTACAGGGGCTGGAAACACCATATATTTT
TRBV7-3	NA	TRBJ2-3	TRBD2	CASSSQGGREADTQYF	TGTGCCAGCAGCTCCCAGGGCGGGAGGGAAGCAGATACGCAGTATTTT
TRBV3-1/TRBV3-2	NA	TRBJ2-1	TRBD2	CASSPRTSGSAEQFF	TGTGCCAGCAGCCCTCGGACTAGCGGGAGTGCTGAGCAGTTCTTC
TRBV19	NA	TRBJ2-2	NA	CASSILVNTGELFF	TGTGCCAGTAGTATTCTGGTGAACACCGGGGAGCTGTTTTTT
TRBV19	once	TRBJ2-5	NA	CASREGGGTKETQYF	TGTGCCAGCAGGGAGGGGGGGGGAACCAAAGAGACCCAGTACTTC
TRBV5-1	NA	TRBJ2-2	NA	CASSLQALNTGELFF	TGCGCCAGCAGCTTACAGGCCCTGAACACCGGGGAGCTGTTTTTT
TRBV10-3	NA	TRBJ1-2	NA	CAIRSGNYGYTF	TGTGCCATCAGATCCGGGAACTATGGCTACACCTTC
TRBV11-3	NA	TRBJ2-3	TRBD2	CASSPGLAGTDTQYF	TGTGCCAGCTCCCCTGGACTAGCGGGAACAGATACGCAGTATTTT
TRBV5-4	NA	TRBJ2-7	TRBD1	CASSLEGTGVREQYF	TGTGCCAGCAGCTTGGAAGGGACAGGGGTAAGGGAGCAGTACTTC
TRBV7-2	NA	TRBJ2-1	TRBD2	CASSQTSGGHYNEQFF	TGTGCCAGCAGCCAGACTAGCGGGGGTCACTACAATGAGCAGTTCTTC
TRBV5-1	NA	TRBJ2-1	TRBD2	CASSLSLAGENEQFF	TGCGCCAGCAGCTTAAGCCTAGCGGGGGAAAATGAGCAGTTCTTC
TRBV6-5	NA	TRBJ2-7	TRBD1	CASSSYRGPRYEQYF	TGTGCCAGCAGTTCATACAGGGGACCTCGCTACGAGCAGTACTTC
TRBV5-4	NA	TRBJ2-3	TRBD2	CASSPRLAGTADTQYF	TGTGCCAGCAGCCCAAGACTAGCGGGAACCGCAGATACGCAGTATTTT
TRBV5-4	NA	TRBJ2-3	TRBD1	CASSSPGQGVGDTQYF	TGTGCCAGCAGCTCACCGGGACAGGGGGTAGGTGATACGCAGTATTTT
TRBV4-1	few	TRBJ2-7	NA	CASSQVSGQSYEQYF	TGCGCCAGCAGCCAAGTGAGCGGACAGAGCTACGAGCAGTACTTC
TRBV7-2	NA	TRBJ2-5	NA	CASSRRAGAPQETQYF	TGTGCCAGCAGCCGGAGGGCAGGGGCGCCCCAAGAGACCCAGTACTTC
TRBV14	NA	TRBJ1-5	NA	CASSPETFFADQPQHF	TGTGCCAGCAGCCCAGAGACCTTCTTCGCGGATCAGCCCCAGCATTTT
TRBV7-8	NA	TRBJ2-7	TRBD2	CASSPGGVQDF	TGTGCCAGCAGCCCGGGAGGGGTTCAGGACTTC
TRBV7-2	NA	TRBJ1-6	NA	CASSLAWDSYSPLHF	TGTGCCAGCAGCTTAGCTTGGGACTCGTATTCACCCCTCCACTTT
TRBV4-3	few	TRBJ1-2	NA	CASSPPIGGYGYTF	TGCGCCAGCAGCCCCCCCATAGGGGGGTATGGCTACACCTTC
TRBV24-1	NA	TRBJ1-5	NA	CATSDSTGQPQHF	TGTGCCACCAGTGACAGCACAGGTCAGCCCCAGCATTTT
TRBV5-4	few	TRBJ1-1	NA	CASSLWQGNEAFF	TGTGCCAGCAGCTTGTGGCAGGGCAATGAAGCTTTCTTT
TRBV19	few	TRBJ1-1	TRBD1	CASSVSGGLNTEAFF	TGTGCCAGTAGTGTGTCAGGGGGCCTGAACACTGAAGCTTTCTTT
TRBV5-4	NA	TRBJ2-7	TRBD1	CASSYPTGTDEQYF	TGTGCCAGCAGCTATCCGACAGGGACGGACGAGCAGTACTTC
TRBV7-3	NA	TRBJ2-5	NA	CASSPGTWETQYF	TGTGCCAGCAGCCCTGGGACCTGGGAGACCCAGTACTTC
TRBV6-4	few	TRBJ1-1	TRBD1	CASSDPRQGPYLVNTEAFF	TGTGCCAGCAGTGACCCCAGACAGGGGCCGTACTTAGTGAACACTGAAGCTTTCTTT